This T cell receptor (beta chain) appears in the sequencing data of a study of shared clonotypes between healthy human individuals. Comments on this clone: The sample holds other DNA sequences that translate to the same CDR3.

The CDR3 runs 14 residues. Trimming removed 7 bases at V and 1 base at J, with 10 bases between. CDR1 and CDR2 (germline): MDHEN, SYDVKM. The study drew all its donors from Caucasian adults living in Nashville, Tennessee. Assay: immunoSEQ multiplex PCR; the TCRdb copy retains only in-frame clones and omits some. The table has about 2.3 million clones, 85% to 95% seen once. Sequencing used naive CD4+ T cells from PBMCs. Specified subset: CD45RA+ positively selected. This receptor was taken from a man between 18 and 35 years old in good health. Some clones in this sample may be carry-over from other donors' samples. The rearrangement links TRBV28 to TRBJ2-2; D not certain. CDR3 nucleotide sequence: TGTGCCAGCAAAACCTCCTTGAACACCGGGGAGCTGTTTTTT. This gives the protein CASKTSLNTGELFF.